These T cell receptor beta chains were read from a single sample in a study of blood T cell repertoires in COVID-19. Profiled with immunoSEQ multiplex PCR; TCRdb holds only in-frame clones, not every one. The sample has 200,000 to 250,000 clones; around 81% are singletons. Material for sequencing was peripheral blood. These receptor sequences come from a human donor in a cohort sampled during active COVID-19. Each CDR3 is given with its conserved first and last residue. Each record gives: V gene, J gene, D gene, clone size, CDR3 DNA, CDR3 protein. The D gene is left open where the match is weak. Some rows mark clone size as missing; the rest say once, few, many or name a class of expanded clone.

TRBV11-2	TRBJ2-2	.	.	TGTGCCAGTCGAATCGCAGGGTATGGCGGGGAGCTGTTTTTT	CASRIAGYGGELFF
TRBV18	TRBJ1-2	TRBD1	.	TGTGCCAGCTCACCACGACGAGGGGGCGATGGCTACACCTTC	CASSPRRGGDGYTF
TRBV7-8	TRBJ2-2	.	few	TGTGCCAGCAGCTTAGCCCCTATAAACACCGGGGAGCTGTTTTTT	CASSLAPINTGELFF
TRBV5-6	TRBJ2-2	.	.	TGTGCCAGCAGCTTGGCCCCTACAGGGCCCGGGGAGCTGTTTTTT	CASSLAPTGPGELFF
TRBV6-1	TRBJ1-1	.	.	TGTGCCAGCAGTGAAGCGCTTCTCTTGAACAGGGCCACTGAAGCTTTCTTT	CASSEALLLNRATEAFF
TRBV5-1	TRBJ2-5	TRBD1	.	TGCGCCAGCAGCTTGAACGGACAGGAGGAGACCCAGTACTTC	CASSLNGQEETQYF
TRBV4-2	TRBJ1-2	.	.	TGTGCCAGCAGCCAAGAGAGACAGTTCTATGGCTACACCTTC	CASSQERQFYGYTF
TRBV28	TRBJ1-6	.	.	TGTGCCAGCAGAGACGGGAATTCACCCCTCCACTTT	CASRDGNSPLHF
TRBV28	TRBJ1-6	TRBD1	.	TGTGCCAGCAGTTCGGGACAGCCCAATTCACCCCTCCACTTT	CASSSGQPNSPLHF
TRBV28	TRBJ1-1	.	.	TGTGCCAGCACCTCCCCGGGATGGATCGCTGAAGCTTTCTTT	CASTSPGWIAEAFF